This T cell receptor (beta chain) was sequenced in a study of T cell responses to AZD1222 COVID-19 vaccine. Study-wide points: Close to half of spike-specific TCRs reportedly recognize unmutated variant regions.

The repertoire was sequenced with immunoSEQ multiplex PCR; TCRdb's copy has only in-frame clones and lacks some. The sample comprises 89,000 or so clones, roughly 84% of which are singletons, and 5.6% rests with the top ten. About this clone itself: Its specificity is unknown.

The origin of this receptor is an adult who received the AZD1222 COVID-19 vaccine. Specimen: peripheral blood, collected 28 days after the second AZD1222 dose.

The chain's CDR3 is CASSLQGSGTEAFF. CDR3 bases: TGTGCCAGTAGCCTACAGGGGTCTGGCACTGAAGCTTTCTTT. The rearrangement links TRBV19 to TRBJ1-1; 7 bases are a match to TRBD1. The V and J ends lost 6 bases and 4 bases, in that order; junction bases with no gene match: 8. From germline, CDR1 is LNHDA and CDR2 SQIVND (reference sequence). The CDR3 totals 14 residues. Combining the CDR3 with reference TRBV19 and TRBJ1-1 gives the whole variable domain DGGITQSPKYLFRKEGQNVTLSCEQNLNHDAMYWYRQDPGQGLRLIYYSQIVNDFQKGDIAEGYSVSREKKESFPLTVTSAQKNPTAFYLCASSLQGSGTEAFFGQGTRLTVV.